This record looks at one TCR beta chain sequence and its context. Its antigen target is currently unknown. No much larger clone exists at a distance of one base, and base qualities are not known. The germline V gene (reference sequence) specifies PRHDT as CDR1 and FYEKMQ as CDR2. The CDR3 runs 11 amino acids, cysteine and phenylalanine included. The only DNA kept is the CDR3, 33 bases in frame from the first base. V drops 8 bases and J drops 6 bases, leaving 10 bases in between. These data are taken from a study of a mutant IDH1 vaccine in newly diagnosed glioma (dated by TCRdb to the early 2020s). For context, the study as a whole: Eight vaccinations were administered to patients in weeks 1, 3, 5, 7, 11, 15, 19 and 23, corresponding to visits V03 through V10. Vaccination started 4-6 weeks after radiotherapy alone, or was given together with temozolomide cycles in the groups whose treatment included chemotherapy. Of the roughly 30 treated patients, approximately 62% were male and approximately 38% were female, and the mean age was roughly 40 years. Before enrollment, patients had received standard therapy of radiotherapy alone, temozolomide alone, or radiochemotherapy with temozolomide; most received the combination. Peripheral blood was collected at six visits: V03 (baseline), V05, V07, V10, V12 and V13. For exploratory analyses, around 26 treated patients had longitudinal TCRB deep sequencing done wherever samples were available.

The library was made by the immunoSEQ multiplex PCR assay. Following the manufacturer's protocol, the hsTCRB Kit was used to amplify rearranged TCR beta chain sequences. An Illumina MiSeq was used to sequence the TCRB libraries. Processing in the source paper ran as follows. The kit vendor's proprietary platform handled demultiplexing, trimming and gene mapping. TCRdb holds this immuneACCESS table with in-frame rearrangements only. Some clones are missing; in checked studies, unresolved V genes explain under half, and the rest has no known cause. That table supplies the V and J calls and clone size; D and trimming were determined from the DNA. The sample records about 56,000 clones, over 80% of which are singletons. The ten largest clones represent 1.3% to 1.5% of the sample. The sample's time point, from its label and the paper: week 23, last vaccination. Every vaccine dose consisted of 300 ug of a 20-mer mutant IDH1 peptide in Montanide, administered subcutaneously together with topical imiquimod. Newly diagnosed WHO grade 3 or 4 IDH1-mutant astrocytomas showing loss of nuclear ATRX were present in the donors. The samples were drawn from NOA16, a multicentre, single-arm, open-label phase I trial in Germany that tested a mutant IDH1 peptide vaccine in humans for the first time. Genomic DNA for TCRB sequencing was extracted from EDTA blood using the DNeasy Blood and Tissue Kit.

Paper-wide results and their limitations: Vaccine-induced immune responses across multiple MHC alleles were detected in 90% to 95% of patients. Selection of PBMC samples for TCRB deep sequencing was based on availability. Pseudoprogression seemed to be unrelated to changes in the top peripheral T cell clonotypes found by TCRB sequencing. The authors noted that analyses of patient blood samples could not be reproduced because of sample limitations.

The TCR originated in a man between 35 and 55 years old with glioma. This receptor chain uses TRBV13 and TRBJ1-1, with TRBD1 tentatively as D gene (6 bases match). The starting material was PBMCs, obtained from a glioma patient whose treatment included an IDH1 peptide vaccine. The nucleotide sequence reads as follows: TGTGCCAGCGGCAGGGGTGCTGAAGCTTTCTTT. It translates to CASGRGAEAFF.